This T cell receptor (beta chain) was identified in a study of blood T cell repertoires in COVID-19. A word on this clone: The conserved phenylalanine or tryptophan normally closing the CDR3 is absent here, so this likely arose from a read error. The DNA is left out, because the CDR3 cannot be placed on it with certainty; the CDR3 is given as TCRdb lists it.

TCRdb's table, derived via immunoSEQ multiplex PCR, lists solely in-frame clones and lacks some. Of tens of thousands of clones listed, about 82% are singletons. A total of 11 residues make up the CDR3, ends included. CDR1 and CDR2 (germline): SGHTA, FQGTGA. The sequenced material came from peripheral blood. The sequence was collected from a woman in her fifties or sixties with acute or convalescent COVID-19. This sequence joins TRBV7-3 and TRBJ2-3; TRBD2, the table's D call, lacks a check against the DNA. This CDR3 reads CASRLEGPPDL.